The 18 T cell receptor beta chains presented below share a single source sample, sequenced in a study of T cells in Graves' hyperthyroidism and ophthalmopathy (dated by TCRdb to the late 2010s). Libraries were made using multiplex PCR. Sequencing was carried out with an Illumina HiSeq 2000. Amplification of TCR beta CDR3 regions was carried out from RNA transcripts. A first-round RT-PCR of the TCR CDR3 used the HTBI primer set with the Qiagen OneStep RT-PCR kit. In TCRdb, the public reads were trimmed at Q25 with fastp and aligned with MiXCR, with productive beta chains retained. One record per CDR3 amino acid sequence lists the most common genes and DNA. This sample holds under 350,000 distinct CDR3 sequences; roughly an eighth were observed only once. The ten largest clones take up 34% of the sample. The source material was blood. These receptors all come from a woman aged 40 to 50 with Graves' ophthalmopathy.

This clonotype was observed at least ten times. The chain is built from TRBV7-9 and TRBJ2-1, with D perhaps TRBD2 (6 bases). This CDR3 spans 14 amino acids. Trimming pared 5 bases from V and 12 bases from J, leaving 20 bases between. Germline-derived CDR1 and CDR2 are SEHNR and FQNEAQ (reference sequence). Written as DNA, the CDR3 is TGTGCCAGCAGCAGCCGGGACTCCCCGGGCGGGCAGTTCTTC. Its translation is CASSSRDSPGGQFF.

This clonotype was counted ten times or more. The chain employs TRBV27 and TRBJ2-3; D perhaps matches TRBD1 (6 bases). V was shortened by 4 bases and J by 3 bases, with 11 bases between the two germline ends. The CDR3 is 14 residues long. CDR1 and CDR2 from the germline V gene are MNHEY and SMNVEV (reference sequence). CDR3 residues: CASSSGQRTDTQYF. DNA for the CDR3: TGTGCCAGCAGTTCCGGACAGCGGACAGATACGCAGTATTTT.

This clonotype was counted ten times or more. The chain combines TRBV6-2 or TRBV6-3 with TRBJ2-1, with D possibly being TRBD2 (6 bases). Germline V lookup: CDR1 MNHEY, CDR2 SVGEGT. The V end was cut by 5 bases, the J end by 5 bases, with 28 bases between. This CDR3 contains 19 residues. The CDR3 sequence is CASSVNVIREMNPDNEQFF. The CDR3 bases are TGTGCCAGCAGTGTGAACGTCATACGGGAGATGAATCCGGACAATGAGCAGTTCTTC.

This clonotype showed up many times. This chain uses TRBV5-5 with TRBJ1-2; 8 bases map to TRBD1. This CDR3 is 14 amino acids long. Germline V gene lookup returns CDR1 SGHKS and CDR2 YYEKEE (reference sequence). J gave up 4 bases and V 5 bases, and 7 bases lay outside the gene matches. The CDR3 DNA is TGTGCCAGCAGTTCCGGGACAGGTTTCTATGGCTACACCTTC. Amino acids: CASSSGTGFYGYTF. The full variable domain, rest sourced from reference TRBV5-5 and TRBJ1-2, is DAGVTQSPTHLIKTRGQQVTLRCSPISGHKSVSWYQQVLGQGPQFIFQYYEKEERGRGNFPDRFSARQFPNYSSELNVNALLLGDSALYLCASSSGTGFYGYTFGSGTRLTVV.

This clonotype came up many times. The genes are TRBV11-2 and TRBJ2-5; weak D call: TRBD1 (6 bases). This CDR3 is 15 amino acids long. Trimming cost V 4 bases and J 5 bases, with 17 bases left between them. Germline V gene sequence: CDR1 SGHAT, CDR2 FQNNGV. CDR3 amino acids: CASSSWQGRTETQYF. In DNA, the CDR3 is TGTGCCAGCAGCTCTTGGCAGGGGCGTACGGAGACCCAGTACTTC. Supplemented by reference TRBV11-2 and TRBJ2-5, the full variable domain reads EAGVAQSPRYKIIEKRQSVAFWCNPISGHATLYWYQQILGQGPKLLIQFQNNGVVDDSQLPKDRFSAERLKGVDSTLKIQPAKLEDSAVYLCASSSWQGRTETQYFGPGTRLLVL.

V is TRBV20-1 and J is TRBJ1-1, with TRBD1 as a possible D gene (5 bases). The V and J ends lost 8 bases and 1 base respectively, with 8 bases between them. The length of the CDR3 is 11 residues. From germline, CDR1 is DFQATT and CDR2 SNEGSKA (reference sequence). In DNA form, the CDR3 reads TGCAGTACGCAGGGGAACACTGAAGCTTTCTTT. Amino acid sequence: CSTQGNTEAFF.

Ten or more counts support this clonotype. The chain links TRBV28 to TRBJ1-5, with D hard to call. The V and J ends lost 6 bases and 4 bases respectively, with 19 bases between them. The germline V gene encodes CDR1 MDHEN and CDR2 SYDVKM. The CDR3 has 16 amino acids. The DNA for the CDR3 is TGTGCCAGCAGCCCAAGGCCTGGCCTGCTGAATCAGCCCCAGCATTTT. This codes for CASSPRPGLLNQPQHF. Together with reference TRBV28 and TRBJ1-5, the CDR3 gives the full variable domain: DVKVTQSSRYLVKRTGEKVFLECVQDMDHENMFWYRQDPGLGLRLIYFSYDVKMKEKGDIPEGYSVSREKKERFSLILESASTNQTSMYLCASSPRPGLLNQPQHFGDGTRLSIL.

This chain links TRBV4-1 with TRBJ1-1; D ambiguous. The V gene lost 5 bases and the J gene lost 6 bases, with 22 bases spanning the gap. The CDR3 has 16 residues. The germline gives CDR1 MGHRA, CDR2 YSYEKL. CDR3 bases: TGCGCCAGCAGCTCCCCCGGCCTCACCCTAAAACCTGAAGCTTTCTTT. Translated, it gives CASSSPGLTLKPEAFF.

The V call is TRBV11-2, the J call TRBJ2-2; D may be TRBD2 (5 bases). This CDR3 is 15 amino acids long. With 3 bases removed from V and 4 bases from J, the gap between germline ends came to 12 bases. CDR1 is SGHAT, CDR2 FQNNGV, per germline. The CDR3 region is CASSFRGQVTGELFF. The CDR3 DNA follows: TGTGCCAGCAGCTTTCGAGGGCAAGTCACCGGGGAGCTGTTTTTT.

This clonotype came up many times. The chain carries TRBV9 and TRBJ2-7; 10 bases are a match to TRBD1. This CDR3 region has 14 residues. Trimming removed 2 bases from V and 5 bases from J; junction bases left unmatched: 4. CDR1 SGDLS and CDR2 YYNGEE come from the germline V gene. CDR3 region: CASSVGQGFDEQYF. CDR3 sequence (DNA): TGTGCCAGCAGCGTGGGACAGGGGTTCGACGAGCAGTACTTC.

This clonotype was seen ten or more times. The V gene is TRBV30, the J gene TRBJ1-2, with 7 bases fitting TRBD1. CDR3 size: 13 residues. Per the germline V gene, CDR1 is GTSNPN and CDR2 is SVGIG (reference sequence). Losses at the gene ends were 2 bases for V and 8 bases for J; bases not matched to a gene: 8. The CDR3 here is CAWSPGTARGYTF. In DNA form, the CDR3 reads TGTGCCTGGAGTCCTGGGACAGCGAGAGGCTACACCTTC.

This sequence joins TRBV28 and TRBJ1-4; perhaps TRBD1 as D (5 bases). V was cut by 0 bases and J by 7 bases, with 9 bases left in between. Germline assignment: CDR1 MDHEN and CDR2 SYDVKM. This CDR3 region has 14 residues. The CDR3 loop reads CASSLWGPAEKLFF. CDR3 bases: TGTGCCAGCAGTTTATGGGGGCCTGCTGAAAAACTGTTTTTT.

This clonotype occurred a few times. The chain has TRBV5-5 and TRBJ2-2; tentatively, D is TRBD1 (5 bases). The CDR3 is 15 amino acids. V gave up 6 bases and J gave up 4 bases, with 16 bases separating them. The V gene's germline CDR1 is SGHKS and CDR2 YYEKEE (reference sequence). CDR3 in amino acids: CASNLGPYRTGELFF. The CDR3 nucleotides read TGTGCCAGCAATTTGGGGCCCTATCGCACCGGGGAGCTGTTTTTT.

This clonotype was recorded a few times. The chain links TRBV12-3 or TRBV12-4 to TRBJ1-2; D remains ambiguous. CDR3 size: 12 residues. Trimming took 2 bases from V and 4 from J, leaving 5 bases between them. CDR3 protein: CASSLQIYGYTF. The CDR3 DNA is TGTGCCAGCAGTTTACAGATCTATGGCTACACCTTC.

This clonotype was observed many times. DNA of the CDR3: TGTGCCACCAGTGCCCAGGGACAGGGGGCGCGAGATACGCAGTATTTT. Its protein is CATSAQGQGARDTQYF. This chain links TRBV24-1 with TRBJ2-3; 12 positions match TRBD1. Trimming at V came to 5 bases and at J to 5 bases, leaving 7 bases not matched to a gene. The length of the CDR3 is 16 residues. Germline lookup yields CDR1 KGHDR and CDR2 SFDVKD.

The sample holds many counts of this clonotype. The V call is TRBV12-5, the J call TRBJ2-1, with TRBD1 matching 9 bases. V lost 2 bases and J lost 7; bases outside the gene matches: 6. Germline CDR1 is LGHNT and CDR2 is FRNRAP. The CDR3 runs 15 residues. The CDR3 sequence: CASGLPGTGLNEQFF. In nucleotides, the CDR3 is TGTGCTAGTGGTTTGCCCGGGACAGGGCTGAATGAGCAGTTCTTC.

This clonotype turned up a few times. The chain recombines TRBV15 with TRBJ2-2, with D possibly being TRBD1 or TRBD2 (5 bases each). V lost 3 bases and J 6 bases, leaving 14 bases between the germline ends. The CDR3 length is 15 residues. Germline CDR1 LNHNV, CDR2 YYDKDF (reference sequence). This CDR3 reads CATSRSLWDAGELFF. Written as DNA, the CDR3 is TGTGCCACCAGCAGGTCTTTGTGGGACGCCGGGGAGCTGTTTTTT.

This clonotype was observed many times. The gene calls are TRBV6-5 and TRBJ1-5, with D perhaps TRBD1 (5 bases). CDR3 length: 13 amino acids. The V and J ends lost 2 bases and 4 bases respectively, with 6 bases between them. Germline V lookup: CDR1 MNHEY, CDR2 SVGAGI. In DNA, the CDR3 is TGTGCCAGCAGTTACCAGGGAAATCAGCCCCAGCATTTT. It translates to CASSYQGNQPQHF.